This T cell receptor (beta chain) came from a study of blood T cell repertoires in COVID-19. Study information: Some COVID-19 samples were acute and others convalescent; all came from the United States, Italy and Spain. Sources were T cells, B-cell-depleted T cells, or PBMCs; the material itself was cDNA or gDNA.

This CDR3 spans 12 amino acids. From germline, CDR1 is LGHDT and CDR2 YNNKEL (reference sequence). With 4 bases clipped from V and 15 bases from J, the junction kept 6 bases outside the gene matches. Source study methods: Nucleated cell counts were estimated from reference gene primer amplification. TCRdb's table, derived via immunoSEQ multiplex PCR, lists solely in-frame clones and lacks some. The DNA was the basis for D and trimming; V, J and clone size are from that table. Of 150,000 to 200,000 clones in the sample, around 83% were seen once. The V gene is TRBV3-1 (or the pseudogene TRBV3-2), the J gene TRBJ2-1; TRBD1 matches at 10 bases. The sample was peripheral blood. The sequence was obtained from a human donor in a cohort sampled during active COVID-19. CDR3 in amino acids: CASSRPGQGRFF. CDR3 sequence (DNA): TGTGCCAGCAGCCGGCCGGGACAGGGGCGGTTCTTC.